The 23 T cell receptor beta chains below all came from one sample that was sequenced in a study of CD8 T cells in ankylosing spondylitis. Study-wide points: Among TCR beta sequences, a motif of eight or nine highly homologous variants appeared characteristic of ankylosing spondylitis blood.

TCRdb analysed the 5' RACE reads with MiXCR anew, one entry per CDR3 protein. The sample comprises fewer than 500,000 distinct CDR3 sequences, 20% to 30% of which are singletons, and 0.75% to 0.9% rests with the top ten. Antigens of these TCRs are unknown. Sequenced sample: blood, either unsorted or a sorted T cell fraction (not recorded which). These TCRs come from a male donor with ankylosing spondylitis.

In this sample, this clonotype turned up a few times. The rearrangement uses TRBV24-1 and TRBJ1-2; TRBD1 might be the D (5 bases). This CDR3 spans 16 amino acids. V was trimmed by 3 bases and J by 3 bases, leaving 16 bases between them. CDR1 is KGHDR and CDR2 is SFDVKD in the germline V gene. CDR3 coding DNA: TGTGCCACCAGTGATGGGCGATGGGACGGGGACTATGGCTACACCTTC. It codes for CATSDGRWDGDYGYTF.

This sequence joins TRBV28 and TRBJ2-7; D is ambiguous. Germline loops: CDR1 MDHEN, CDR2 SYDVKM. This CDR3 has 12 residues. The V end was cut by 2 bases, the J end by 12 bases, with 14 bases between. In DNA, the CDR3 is TGTGCCAGCAGTTTAGGTTCCTATGCCGGGTACTTC. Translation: CASSLGSYAGYF.

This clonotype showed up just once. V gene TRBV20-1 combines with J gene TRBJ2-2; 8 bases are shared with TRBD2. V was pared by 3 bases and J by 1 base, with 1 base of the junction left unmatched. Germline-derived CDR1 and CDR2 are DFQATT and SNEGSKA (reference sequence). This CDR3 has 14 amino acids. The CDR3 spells CSARGLGNTGELFF. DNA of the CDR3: TGCAGTGCTAGGGGACTAGGGAACACCGGGGAGCTGTTTTTT.

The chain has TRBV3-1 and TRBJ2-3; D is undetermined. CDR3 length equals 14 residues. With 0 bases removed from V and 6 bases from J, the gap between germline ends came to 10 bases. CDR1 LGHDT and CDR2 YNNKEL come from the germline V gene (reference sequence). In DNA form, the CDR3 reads TGTGCCAGCAGCCAAGAGCAGGCTAAGGATACGCAGTATTTT. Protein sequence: CASSQEQAKDTQYF.

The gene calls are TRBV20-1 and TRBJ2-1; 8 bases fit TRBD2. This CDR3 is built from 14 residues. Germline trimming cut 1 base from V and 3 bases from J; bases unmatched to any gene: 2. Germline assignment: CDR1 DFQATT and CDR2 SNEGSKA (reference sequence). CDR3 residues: CSARVSGIYNEQFF. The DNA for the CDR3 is TGCAGTGCTAGAGTTAGCGGGATCTACAATGAGCAGTTCTTC.

As DNA, the CDR3 is TGCGCCAGCAGCATAGGGACGGCTGTCGGGGAGACCCAGTACTTC. It specifies CASSIGTAVGETQYF. The rearrangement uses TRBV5-1 and TRBJ2-5, with D perhaps given as TRBD1 or TRBD2 (5 bases each). CDR1 and CDR2 from the germline V gene are SGHRS and YFSETQ. Trimming stripped 4 bases from V and 5 bases from J, with 18 bases between. This CDR3 contains 15 residues.

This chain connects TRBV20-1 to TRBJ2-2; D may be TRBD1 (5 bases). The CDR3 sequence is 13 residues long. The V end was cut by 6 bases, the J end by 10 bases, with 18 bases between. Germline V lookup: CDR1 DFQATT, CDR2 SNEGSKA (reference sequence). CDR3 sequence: CSAQKGLYEELFF. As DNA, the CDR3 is TGCAGTGCCCAGAAGGGGTTATATGAGGAGCTGTTTTTT.

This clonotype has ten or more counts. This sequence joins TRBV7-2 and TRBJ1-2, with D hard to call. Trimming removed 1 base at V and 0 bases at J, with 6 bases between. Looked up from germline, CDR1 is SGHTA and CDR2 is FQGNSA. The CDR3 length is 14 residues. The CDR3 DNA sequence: TGTGCCAGCAGCTTAGGCCCAACTAACTATGGCTACACCTTC. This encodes CASSLGPTNYGYTF.

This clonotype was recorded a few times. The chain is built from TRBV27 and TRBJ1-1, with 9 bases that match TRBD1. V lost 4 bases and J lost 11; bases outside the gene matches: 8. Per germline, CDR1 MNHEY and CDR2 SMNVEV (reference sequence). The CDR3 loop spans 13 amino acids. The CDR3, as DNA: TGTGCCAGCAGTTCCACACAGGGGGCAAGGGCTTTCTTT. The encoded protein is CASSSTQGARAFF.

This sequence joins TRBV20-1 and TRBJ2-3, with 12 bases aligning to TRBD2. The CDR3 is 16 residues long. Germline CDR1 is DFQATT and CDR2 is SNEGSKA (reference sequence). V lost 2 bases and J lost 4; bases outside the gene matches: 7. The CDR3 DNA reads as TGCAGTGCTAGACCTATAGGACTAGCGGGGTCAGATACGCAGTATTTT. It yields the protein CSARPIGLAGSDTQYF.

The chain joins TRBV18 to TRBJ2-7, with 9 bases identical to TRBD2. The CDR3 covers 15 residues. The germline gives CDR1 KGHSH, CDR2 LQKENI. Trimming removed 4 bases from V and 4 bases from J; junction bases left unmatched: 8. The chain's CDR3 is CASSQGLAETYEQYV. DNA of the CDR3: TGTGCCAGCTCACAGGGACTAGCAGAGACATACGAGCAGTACGTC.

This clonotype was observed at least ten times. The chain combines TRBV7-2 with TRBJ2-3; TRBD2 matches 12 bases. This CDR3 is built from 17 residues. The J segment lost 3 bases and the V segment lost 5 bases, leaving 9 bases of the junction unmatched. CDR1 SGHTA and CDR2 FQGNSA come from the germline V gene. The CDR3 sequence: CASSARLAGDGTDTQYF. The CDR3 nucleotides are TGTGCCAGCAGCGCCAGACTAGCGGGAGATGGGACAGATACGCAGTATTTT.

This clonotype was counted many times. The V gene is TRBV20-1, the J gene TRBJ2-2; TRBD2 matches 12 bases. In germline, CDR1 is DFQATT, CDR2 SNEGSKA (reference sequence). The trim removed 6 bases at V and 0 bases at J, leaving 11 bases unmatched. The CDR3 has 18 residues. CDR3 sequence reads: CSARFRTSGAPNTGELFF. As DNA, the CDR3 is TGCAGTGCGCGATTCCGGACTAGCGGGGCCCCGAACACCGGGGAGCTGTTTTTT.

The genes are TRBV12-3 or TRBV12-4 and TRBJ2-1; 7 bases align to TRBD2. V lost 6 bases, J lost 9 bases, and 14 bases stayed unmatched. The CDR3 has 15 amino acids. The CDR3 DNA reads TGTGCCAGCAGCCCGAGACTAGCTACGGGCGGTGAGCAGTTCTTC. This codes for CASSPRLATGGEQFF.

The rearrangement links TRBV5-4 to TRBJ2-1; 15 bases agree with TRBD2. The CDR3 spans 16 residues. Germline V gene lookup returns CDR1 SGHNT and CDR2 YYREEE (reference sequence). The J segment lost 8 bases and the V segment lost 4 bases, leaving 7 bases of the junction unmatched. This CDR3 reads CASSPGTSGGRYEQFF. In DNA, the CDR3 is TGTGCCAGCAGCCCCGGGACTAGCGGGGGGAGGTATGAGCAGTTCTTC.

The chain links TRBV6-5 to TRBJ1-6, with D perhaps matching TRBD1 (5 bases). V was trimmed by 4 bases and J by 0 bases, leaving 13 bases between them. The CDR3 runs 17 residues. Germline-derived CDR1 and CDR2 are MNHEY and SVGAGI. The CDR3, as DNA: TGTGCCAGCAGTTTACAGGCTTCGAGCTCCTATAATTCACCCCTCCACTTT. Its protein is CASSLQASSSYNSPLHF.

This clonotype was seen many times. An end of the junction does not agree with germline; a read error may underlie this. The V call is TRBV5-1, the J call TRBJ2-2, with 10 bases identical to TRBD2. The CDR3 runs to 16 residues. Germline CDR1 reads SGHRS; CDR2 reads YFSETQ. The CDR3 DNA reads TGTGCCAGCAGCTTATTAGCGGGAGGGAACACCGGGGAGCTGTTTTTT. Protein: CASSLLAGGNTGELFF.

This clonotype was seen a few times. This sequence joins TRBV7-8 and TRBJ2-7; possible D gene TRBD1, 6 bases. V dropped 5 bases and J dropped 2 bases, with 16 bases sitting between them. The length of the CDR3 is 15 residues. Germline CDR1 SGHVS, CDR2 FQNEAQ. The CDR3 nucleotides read TGTGCCAGCAGCGAAGAGGGGACACTTACCTACGAGCAGTACTTC. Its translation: CASSEEGTLTYEQYF.

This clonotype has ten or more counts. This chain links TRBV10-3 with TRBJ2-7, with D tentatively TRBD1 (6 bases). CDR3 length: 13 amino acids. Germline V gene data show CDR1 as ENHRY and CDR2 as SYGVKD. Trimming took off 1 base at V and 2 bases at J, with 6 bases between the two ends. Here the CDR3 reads CAISEYRAYEQYF. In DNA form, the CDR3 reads TGTGCCATCAGTGAGTACAGGGCCTACGAGCAGTACTTC.

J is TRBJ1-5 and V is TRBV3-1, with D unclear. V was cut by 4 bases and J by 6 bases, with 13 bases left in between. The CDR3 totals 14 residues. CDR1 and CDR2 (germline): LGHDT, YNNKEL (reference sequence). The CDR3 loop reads CASSPDEGRQPQHF. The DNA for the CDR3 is TGTGCCAGCAGCCCCGATGAAGGTCGTCAGCCCCAGCATTTT.

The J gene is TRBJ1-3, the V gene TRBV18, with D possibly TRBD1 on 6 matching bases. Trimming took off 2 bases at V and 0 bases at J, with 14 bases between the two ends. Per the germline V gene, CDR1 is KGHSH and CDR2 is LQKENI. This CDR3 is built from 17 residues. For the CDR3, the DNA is TGTGCCAGCTCACCAACAGGGACCCCCAGCTCTGGAAACACCATATATTTT. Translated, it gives CASSPTGTPSSGNTIYF.

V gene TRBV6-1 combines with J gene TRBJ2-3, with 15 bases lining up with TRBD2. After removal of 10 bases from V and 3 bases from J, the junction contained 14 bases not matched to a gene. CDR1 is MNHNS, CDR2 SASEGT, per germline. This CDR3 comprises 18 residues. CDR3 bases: TGTGCCACGCAGGGACTAGCGGGAGGTGAGGTCGCAACAGATACGCAGTATTTT. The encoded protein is CATQGLAGGEVATDTQYF.

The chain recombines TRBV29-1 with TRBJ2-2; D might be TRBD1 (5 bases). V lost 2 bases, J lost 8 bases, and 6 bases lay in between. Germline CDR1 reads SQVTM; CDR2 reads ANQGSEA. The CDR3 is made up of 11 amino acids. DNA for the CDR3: TGCAGCGTTGAAAGGGGAGGGGAGCTGTTTTTT. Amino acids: CSVERGGELFF.